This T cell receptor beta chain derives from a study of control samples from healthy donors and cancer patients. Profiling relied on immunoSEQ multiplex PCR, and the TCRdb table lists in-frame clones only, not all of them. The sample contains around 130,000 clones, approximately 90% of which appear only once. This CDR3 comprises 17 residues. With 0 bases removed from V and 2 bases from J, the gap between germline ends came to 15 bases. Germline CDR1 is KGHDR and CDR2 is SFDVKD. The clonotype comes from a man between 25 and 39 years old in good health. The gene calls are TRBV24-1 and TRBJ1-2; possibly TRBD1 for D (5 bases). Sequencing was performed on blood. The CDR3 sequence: CATSDLGDPTTNYGYTF. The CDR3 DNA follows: TGTGCCACCAGTGATTTGGGGGACCCAACAACGAACTATGGCTACACCTTC.